The next 20 T cell receptor beta chains were all read from a single sample in a study of blood T cell repertoires in COVID-19. Clones were read by immunoSEQ multiplex PCR, and TCRdb kept only the in-frame ones, dropping some. The data contain roughly 250,000 clones, roughly 79% of them singletons. The specimen was peripheral blood. These receptors were obtained from a woman older than 75 with acute or convalescent COVID-19.

The count of this clone is one. The chain couples TRBV10-1 to TRBJ2-2; unclear D gene. Germline V lookup: CDR1 WNHNN, CDR2 SYGVQD (reference sequence). The CDR3 runs 13 residues. Trimming pared 8 bases from V and 8 bases from J, leaving 15 bases between. The CDR3 loop reads CASLDEIPGELFF. CDR3 nucleotide sequence: TGCGCCAGCCTAGACGAAATACCTGGGGAGCTGTTTTTT.

The chain links TRBV6-2 or TRBV6-3 to TRBJ2-7, with 9 bases fitting TRBD1. Unmatched junction bases numbered 8, after V lost 4 bases and J lost 13 bases. The CDR3 runs 12 residues. Germline CDR1 and CDR2: MNHEY and SVGEGT. The CDR3 is CASSLTRDRAYF. The DNA for the CDR3 is TGTGCCAGCAGTTTAACCCGGGACAGGGCATACTTC.

This clone was detected a few times. This chain uses TRBV19 with TRBJ2-4; 10 bases agree with TRBD2. The V gene's germline CDR1 is LNHDA and CDR2 SQIVND (reference sequence). The CDR3 runs 14 residues. Losses at the gene ends were 3 bases for V and 6 bases for J; bases not matched to a gene: 2. CDR3 residues: CASSMSGRANIQYF. DNA of the CDR3: TGTGCCAGTAGTATGAGCGGGAGGGCAAACATTCAGTACTTC.

This sequence joins TRBV6-5 and TRBJ2-3; weak D call: TRBD1 (7 bases). Germline V CDR1 and CDR2: MNHEY, SVGAGI. CDR3 length: 15 amino acids. V was trimmed by 5 bases and J by 2 bases, leaving 14 bases between them. Here the CDR3 DNA reads TGTGCCAGCAGTAGGAGGGACAGCTACACAGATACGCAGTATTTT. This encodes CASSRRDSYTDTQYF.

The chain couples TRBV28 to TRBJ2-7, with D perhaps matching TRBD1 (6 bases). CDR1 and CDR2 (germline): MDHEN, SYDVKM. CDR3 length equals 15 residues. V was clipped by 2 bases and J by 0 bases, with 11 bases between them. The CDR3: CASSLGGTFSYEQYF. The CDR3 nucleotides read TGTGCCAGCAGTTTAGGTGGGACATTCTCCTACGAGCAGTACTTC.

The V and J genes are TRBV27 and TRBJ1-2; 10 bases align to TRBD1. The CDR3 spans 17 residues. Germline V gene data show CDR1 as MNHEY and CDR2 as SMNVEV (reference sequence). Trimming at V came to 6 bases and at J to 5 bases, leaving 15 bases not matched to a gene. The CDR3 sequence: CASSLRTGTGVLYGYTF. The CDR3 DNA reads as TGTGCCAGCAGCTTGCGAACCGGGACAGGGGTATTATATGGCTACACCTTC.

As concerns this clone: Other DNA sequences in the same sample also yield this CDR3. V is TRBV6-5 and J is TRBJ1-2, with a tentative D call TRBD1 (6 bases). V lost 2 bases and J 2 bases, leaving 12 bases between the germline ends. Germline CDR1 MNHEY, CDR2 SVGAGI. The CDR3 runs to 15 residues. The CDR3: CASSYRQDRNYGYTF. The CDR3 coding sequence is TGTGCCAGCAGTTACCGCCAGGACAGAAACTATGGCTACACCTTC.

Note on this clone: The sample contains more than one DNA sequence encoding this CDR3. The chain couples TRBV5-1 to TRBJ2-5; 11 bases agree with TRBD2. This CDR3 is 15 amino acids long. V dropped 4 bases and J dropped 1; count of bases not matched to a gene: 3. Germline CDR1 and CDR2: SGHRS and YFSETQ. CDR3 protein: CASSLLAGGQETQYF. In nucleotides, the CDR3 is TGCGCCAGCAGCCTGCTAGCGGGGGGCCAAGAGACCCAGTACTTC. Combining the CDR3 with reference TRBV5-1 and TRBJ2-5 gives the whole variable domain KAGVTQTPRYLIKTRGQQVTLSCSPISGHRSVSWYQQTPGQGLQFLFEYFSETQRNKGNFPGRFSGRQFSNSRSEMNVSTLELGDSALYLCASSLLAGGQETQYFGPGTRLLVL.

Only a few counts were recorded for this clone. The genes are TRBV19 and TRBJ2-5; TRBD1 matches 7 bases. Germline CDR1 and CDR2: LNHDA and SQIVND (reference sequence). The CDR3 loop spans 15 amino acids. V lost 6 bases and J lost 5; bases outside the gene matches: 12. The CDR3 region is CASSKILQGTETQYF. CDR3 nucleotides: TGTGCCAGTAGCAAAATCCTACAGGGGACGGAGACCCAGTACTTC.

This clone is a singleton in its sample. V usage is TRBV4-3 and J usage is TRBJ1-6; D gene unclear. The germline V and J ends were trimmed by 0 bases and 9 bases, with 9 bases remaining between them. CDR1 is LGHNA, CDR2 YSLEER, per germline. The CDR3 consists of 14 residues. CDR3 loop: CASSQDPYGSPLHF. The DNA of the CDR3 is TGCGCCAGCAGCCAAGATCCATACGGTTCACCCCTCCACTTT.

This clone turned up a few times. The rearrangement links TRBV2 to TRBJ2-3, with no clear D. V dropped 7 bases and J dropped 0 bases, with 11 bases sitting between them. This CDR3 has 14 residues. The germline CDR1 and CDR2 sequences are SNHLY and FYNNEI. The CDR3 nucleotides read TGTGCCAGCACGACGGCGGATAGCACAGATACGCAGTATTTT. Its translation: CASTTADSTDTQYF.

This clone is a singleton in its sample. The V call is TRBV7-8, the J call TRBJ2-1; TRBD2 matches at 8 bases. Germline values: CDR1 SGHVS, CDR2 FQNEAQ. Unmatched junction bases numbered 12, after V lost 1 base and J lost 10 bases. The CDR3 sequence is 16 residues long. The CDR3 spells CASSLGVWSGGNEQFF. The CDR3 nucleotides are TGTGCCAGCAGCTTAGGTGTGTGGTCGGGGGGGAACGAGCAGTTCTTC.

The rearrangement uses TRBV7-2 and TRBJ2-7; TRBD2 matches at 10 bases. In germline, CDR1 is SGHTA, CDR2 FQGNSA. The ends lost 0 bases at V and 3 bases at J; junction bases unmatched: 5. The CDR3 loop spans 16 amino acids. CDR3 DNA: TGTGCCAGCAGCTTAGCGTCCAGCGGGGGGGTCTACGAGCAGTACTTC. This codes for CASSLASSGGVYEQYF.

This chain links TRBV4-3 with TRBJ1-2; a weak D match, TRBD1 (6 bases). Germline CDR1 LGHNA, CDR2 YSLEER. V lost 2 bases to trimming and J lost 0 bases, with 19 bases between them. The CDR3 spans 18 residues. CDR3 in amino acids: CASSQTTYRTETNYGYTF. DNA of the CDR3: TGCGCCAGCAGCCAAACAACTTACAGGACAGAGACTAACTATGGCTACACCTTC.

The chain employs TRBV15 and TRBJ1-1, with TRBD1 matching 7 bases. Germline trimming cut 1 base from V and 1 base from J; bases unmatched to any gene: 3. This CDR3 spans 15 amino acids. CDR1 is LNHNV and CDR2 is YYDKDF in the germline V gene (reference sequence). CDR3 amino acids: CATSRATGKNTEAFF. CDR3 in DNA: TGTGCCACCAGCAGAGCGACAGGGAAGAACACTGAAGCTTTCTTT.

This chain links TRBV7-3 with TRBJ1-5; 9 nucleotides line up with TRBD1. Germline V gene lookup returns CDR1 SGHTA and CDR2 FQGTGA. V trimming: 2 bases; J trimming: 1 base; junction bases outside the gene matches: 12. CDR3 length: 19 amino acids. CDR3 nucleotide sequence: TGTGCCAGCAGCTTAGTTGGGACAGGGCGATATAGGAGCAATCAGCCCCAGCATTTT. Translated: CASSLVGTGRYRSNQPQHF.

In nucleotides, the CDR3 is TGTGCCAGCAGCAGAGACAGTCATAGCAATCAGCCCCAGCATTTT. Its translation: CASSRDSHSNQPQHF. This chain connects TRBV28 to TRBJ1-5; perhaps TRBD1 as D (5 bases). Trimming shortened V by 6 bases and J by 0 bases, and 12 bases separated the two germline ends. Germline CDR1 reads MDHEN; CDR2 reads SYDVKM. The CDR3 runs to 15 residues.

The rearrangement links TRBV15 to TRBJ2-2, with 10 bases that match TRBD2. Germline CDR1 LNHNV, CDR2 YYDKDF (reference sequence). With 0 bases clipped from V and 5 bases from J, the junction kept 6 bases outside the gene matches. This CDR3 is 17 amino acids long. CDR3 nucleotides: TGTGCCACCAGCAGAGAGATCGTTAGCGGGAGGACCGGGGAGCTGTTTTTT. Protein: CATSREIVSGRTGELFF.

The sample holds one count of this clone. In DNA form, the CDR3 reads TGCGCCAGCCCTACCGGGACTAGCGGTTCCTACGAGCAGTACTTC. Its translation is CASPTGTSGSYEQYF. This chain joins TRBV5-1 and TRBJ2-7, with 11 bases lining up with TRBD2. V gave up 7 bases and J gave up 1 base; unmatched junction bases: 7. The CDR3 is 15 residues long. The germline V gene has CDR1 SGHRS and CDR2 YFSETQ.

The chain links TRBV7-2 to TRBJ2-7; TRBD1 aligns across 7 bases. The CDR3 is 15 residues long. J gave up 3 bases and V 5 bases, and 10 bases lay outside the gene matches. Germline CDR1 reads SGHTA; CDR2 reads FQGNSA. For the CDR3, the DNA is TGTGCCAGCAGCAACCCCGGGACAGTTTACTACGAGCAGTACTTC. Its translation is CASSNPGTVYYEQYF.